This TCR beta chain was found in a study of T-cell reconstitution after alpha-beta-depleted transplantation in children. CDR1 is DFQATT, CDR2 SNEGSKA, per germline (reference sequence). There are 16 residues in the CDR3. The V and J ends lost 2 bases and 0 bases, in that order; junction bases with no gene match: 9. Regarding the study as a whole: Surviving recipient T cells and intrathymic progenitors accounted for some patients' high TCRbeta diversity at day 60. At the one-year point after transplant, T-cell counts and TCRbeta diversity were found to come mostly from T cells that had been newly produced. At around two months after transplant, the alpha-beta T cells were reportedly derived from several hundred expanded clones that came from non-depleted graft cells.

This clonotype came up a few times. The antigen remains unidentified. Unique molecular identifiers were built into the TCRbeta library. TCRdb analysed the PCR reads with MiXCR anew, one entry per CDR3 protein. Of fewer than 700,000 distinct CDR3 sequences listed, roughly 13% are singletons. The source was PBMCs, mostly from graft donor cells, collected 360 days after TCRalphabeta/CD19-depleted stem cell transplant. This chain uses TRBV20-1 with TRBJ2-7, with 8 bases matching TRBD2. The TCR was taken from a male patient younger than 18 who had a stem cell transplant for acute myeloid leukemia, so the T cells may come from the graft donor. The CDR3 DNA sequence: TGCAGTGCTAGAAACCCGCTAAGCGGGAGCTCCTACGAGCAGTACTTC. This translates into CSARNPLSGSSYEQYF.